The sequence of this T cell receptor beta chain was determined in a study of blood T cell repertoires in COVID-19. For the study at large: T cells, B-cell-depleted T cells, or PBMCs provided the cDNA or gDNA that served as material.

Here immunoSEQ multiplex PCR was the method, and the copy in TCRdb shows in-frame clones only, minus some. The sample holds roughly 570,000 clones, 85% to 90% seen once. CDR1 is MRHNA, CDR2 SNTAGT, per germline. V was trimmed by 5 bases and J by 2 bases, leaving 11 bases between them. This CDR3 spans 14 amino acids. The receptor was derived from a woman between 45 and 60 years old with COVID-19, enrolled during active disease. The V and J genes are TRBV6-4 and TRBJ2-3; D uncertain. What was sequenced was peripheral blood. CDR3 DNA sequence: TGTGCCAGCAGTAGTCGAGGTTTCACAGATACGCAGTATTTT. This gives the protein CASSSRGFTDTQYF.